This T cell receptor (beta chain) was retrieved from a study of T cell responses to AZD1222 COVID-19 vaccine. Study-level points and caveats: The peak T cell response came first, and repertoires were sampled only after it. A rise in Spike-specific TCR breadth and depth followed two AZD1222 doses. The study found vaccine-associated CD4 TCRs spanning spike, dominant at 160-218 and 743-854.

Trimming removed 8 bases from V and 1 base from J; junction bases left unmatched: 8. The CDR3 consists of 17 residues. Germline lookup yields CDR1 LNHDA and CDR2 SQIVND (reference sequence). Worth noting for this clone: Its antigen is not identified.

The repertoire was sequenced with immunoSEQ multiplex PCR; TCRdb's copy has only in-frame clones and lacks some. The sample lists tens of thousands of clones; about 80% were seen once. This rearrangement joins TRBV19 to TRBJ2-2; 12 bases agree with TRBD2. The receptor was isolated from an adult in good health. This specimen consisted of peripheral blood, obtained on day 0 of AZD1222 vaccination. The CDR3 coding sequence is TGTGCCAGTGGAGGACTAGCGGGGCGAAAGAACACCGGGGAGCTGTTTTTT. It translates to CASGGLAGRKNTGELFF.